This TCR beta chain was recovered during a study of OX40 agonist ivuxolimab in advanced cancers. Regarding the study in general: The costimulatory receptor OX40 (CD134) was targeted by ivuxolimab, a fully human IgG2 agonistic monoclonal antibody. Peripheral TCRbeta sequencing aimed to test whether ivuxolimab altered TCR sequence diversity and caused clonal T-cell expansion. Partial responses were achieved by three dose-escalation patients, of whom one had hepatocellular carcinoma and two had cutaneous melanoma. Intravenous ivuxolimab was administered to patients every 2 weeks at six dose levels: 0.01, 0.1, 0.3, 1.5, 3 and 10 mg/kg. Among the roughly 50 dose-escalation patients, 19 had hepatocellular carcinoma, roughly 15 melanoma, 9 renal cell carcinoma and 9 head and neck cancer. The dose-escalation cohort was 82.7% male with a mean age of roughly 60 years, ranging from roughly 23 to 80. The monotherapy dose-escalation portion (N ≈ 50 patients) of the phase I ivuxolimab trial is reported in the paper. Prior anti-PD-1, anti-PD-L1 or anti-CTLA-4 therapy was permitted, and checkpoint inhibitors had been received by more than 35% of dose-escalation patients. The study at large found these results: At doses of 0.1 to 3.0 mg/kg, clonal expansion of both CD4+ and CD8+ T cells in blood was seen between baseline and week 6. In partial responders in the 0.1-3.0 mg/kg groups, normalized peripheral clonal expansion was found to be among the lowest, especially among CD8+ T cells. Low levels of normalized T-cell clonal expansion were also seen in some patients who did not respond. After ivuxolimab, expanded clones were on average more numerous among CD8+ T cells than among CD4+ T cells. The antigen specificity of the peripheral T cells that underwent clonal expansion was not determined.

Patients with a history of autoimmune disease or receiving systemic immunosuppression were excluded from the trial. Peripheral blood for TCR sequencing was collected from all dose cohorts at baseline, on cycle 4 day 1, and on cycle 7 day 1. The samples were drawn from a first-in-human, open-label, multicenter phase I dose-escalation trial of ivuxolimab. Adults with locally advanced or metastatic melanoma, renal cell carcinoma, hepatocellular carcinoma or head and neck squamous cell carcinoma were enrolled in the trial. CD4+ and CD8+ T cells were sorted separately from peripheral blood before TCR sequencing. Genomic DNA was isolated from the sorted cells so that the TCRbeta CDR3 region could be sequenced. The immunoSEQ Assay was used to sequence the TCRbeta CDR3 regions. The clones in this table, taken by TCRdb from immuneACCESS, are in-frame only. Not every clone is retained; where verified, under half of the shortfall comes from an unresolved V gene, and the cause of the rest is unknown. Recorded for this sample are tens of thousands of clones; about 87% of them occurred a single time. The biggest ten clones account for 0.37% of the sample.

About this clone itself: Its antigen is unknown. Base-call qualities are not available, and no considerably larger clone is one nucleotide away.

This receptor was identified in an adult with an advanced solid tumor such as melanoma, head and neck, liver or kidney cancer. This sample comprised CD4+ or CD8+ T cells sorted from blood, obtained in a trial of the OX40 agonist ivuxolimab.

The CDR3 region reads CASSSDRTLYSNQPQHF. The bases read TGTGCCAGCAGCTCCGACAGAACCCTCTATAGCAATCAGCCCCAGCATTTT. The chain is made from TRBV7-9 and TRBJ1-5; the D gene is perhaps TRBD1, on 5 matching bases. The CDR3 holds 17 amino acids from the cysteine to the phenylalanine. Solely the CDR3 DNA is kept, with 51 bases framed from the first base. V is clipped by 4 bases and J by 0 bases, and the sequence between their germline boundaries is 16 bases long. CDR1 SEHNR and CDR2 FQNEAQ were looked up in the germline V gene (reference sequence).